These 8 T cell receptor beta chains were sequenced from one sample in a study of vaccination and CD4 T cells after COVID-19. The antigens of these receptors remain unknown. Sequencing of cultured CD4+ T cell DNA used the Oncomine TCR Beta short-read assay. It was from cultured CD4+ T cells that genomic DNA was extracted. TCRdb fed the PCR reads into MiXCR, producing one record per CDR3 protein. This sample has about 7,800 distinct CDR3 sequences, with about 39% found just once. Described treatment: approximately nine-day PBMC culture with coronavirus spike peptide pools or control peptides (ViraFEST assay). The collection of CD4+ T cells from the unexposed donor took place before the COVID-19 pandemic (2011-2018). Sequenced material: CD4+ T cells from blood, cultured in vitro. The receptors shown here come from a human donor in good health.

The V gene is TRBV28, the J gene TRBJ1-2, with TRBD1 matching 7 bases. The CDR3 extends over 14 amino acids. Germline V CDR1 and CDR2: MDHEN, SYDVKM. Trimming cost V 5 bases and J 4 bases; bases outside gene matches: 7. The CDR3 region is CASSPRQGGYGYTF. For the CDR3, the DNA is TGTGCCAGCAGTCCGCGACAGGGAGGCTATGGCTACACCTTC.

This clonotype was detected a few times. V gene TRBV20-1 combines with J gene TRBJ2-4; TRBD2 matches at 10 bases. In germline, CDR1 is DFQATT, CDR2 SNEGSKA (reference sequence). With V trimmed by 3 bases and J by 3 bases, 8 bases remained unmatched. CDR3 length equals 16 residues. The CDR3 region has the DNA TGCAGTGCTAGTCCCCTAGCGGGAGAGGTCAAAAACATTCAGTACTTC. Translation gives CSASPLAGEVKNIQYF.

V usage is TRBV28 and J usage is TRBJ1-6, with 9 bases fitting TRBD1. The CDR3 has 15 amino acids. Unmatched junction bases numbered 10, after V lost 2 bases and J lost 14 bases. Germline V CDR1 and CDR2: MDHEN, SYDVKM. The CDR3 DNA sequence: TGTGCCAGCAGTTTAACGGGACAGGGTCATAGGGCCCTCCACTTT. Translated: CASSLTGQGHRALHF.

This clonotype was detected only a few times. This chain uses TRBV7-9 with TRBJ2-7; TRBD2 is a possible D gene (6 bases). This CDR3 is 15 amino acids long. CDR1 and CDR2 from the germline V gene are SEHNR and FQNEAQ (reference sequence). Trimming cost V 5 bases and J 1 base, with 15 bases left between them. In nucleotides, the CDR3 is TGTGCCAGCAGCCACACAGGTGGGAGGTCCTACGAGCAGTACTTC. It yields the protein CASSHTGGRSYEQYF.

CDR3 bases: TGCAGTGCTAGGCCATCAAAATCTGGACTAGCGGGGACCGGGGAGCTGTTTTTT. Residues: CSARPSKSGLAGTGELFF. The chain is built from TRBV20-1 and TRBJ2-2; 12 positions agree with TRBD2. The V gene end was trimmed by 3 bases and the J gene end by 5 bases; junction bases not matched to a gene: 13. Germline-derived CDR1 and CDR2 are DFQATT and SNEGSKA (reference sequence). The CDR3 extends over 18 amino acids.

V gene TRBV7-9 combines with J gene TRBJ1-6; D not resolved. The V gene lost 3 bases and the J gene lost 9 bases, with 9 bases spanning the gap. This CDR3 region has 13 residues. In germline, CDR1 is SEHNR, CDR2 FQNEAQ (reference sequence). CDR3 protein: CASSFDFRSPLHF. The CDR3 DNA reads TGTGCCAGCAGCTTTGACTTTCGTTCACCCCTCCACTTT.

The CDR3, as DNA: TGTGCCAGCAGTCCTATGCTAGGTGCGGGAGGGCCGAACACAGATACGCAGTATTTT. It encodes CASSPMLGAGGPNTDTQYF. The chain combines TRBV7-2 with TRBJ2-3; 9 bases line up with TRBD2. Per the germline V gene, CDR1 is SGHTA and CDR2 is FQGNSA. V shed 6 bases, J shed 2 bases, and the junction held 18 bases outside the gene matches. CDR3 length equals 19 residues.

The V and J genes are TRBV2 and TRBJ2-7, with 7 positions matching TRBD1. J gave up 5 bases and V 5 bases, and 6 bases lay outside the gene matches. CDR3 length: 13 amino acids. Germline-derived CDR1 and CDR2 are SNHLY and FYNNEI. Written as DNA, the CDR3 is TGTGCCAGCAGTTTACAGGGGTTCGACGAGCAGTACTTC. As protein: CASSLQGFDEQYF.